A selection of T cell receptor beta chains follows, all from one sample in a study of blood T cell repertoires in COVID-19. Assay used: immunoSEQ multiplex PCR; TCRdb lists only in-frame clones, some missing. The top ten clones hold 5% to 7.5% of a sample with roughly 100,000 clones, about three quarters of them seen once. The sequenced sample was peripheral blood. The source of these receptors is a man at least 80 years old with COVID-19, enrolled during active disease. CDR3s include the opening cysteine and the closing phenylalanine or tryptophan. A D gene is named only where the DNA matches it firmly. Expanded clones are given a class, and other clones once, few, many or no size at all.

clone size	D gene	J gene	V gene	CDR3 DNA	CDR3 protein
-	-	TRBJ2-3	TRBV4-1	TGCGCCAGCAGCCAAGATAAGAGAAACAGTTACACAGATACGCAGTATTTT	CASSQDKRNSYTDTQYF
-	TRBD1	TRBJ1-6	TRBV11-1	TGTGCCAGCAGCTTCGGGACAGGGAAGAGTAACTCACCCCTCCACTTT	CASSFGTGKSNSPLHF
once	TRBD1	TRBJ2-3	TRBV5-1	TGCGCCAGCAGCGGTGGGACAGGGAGAGCAGATACGCAGTATTTT	CASSGGTGRADTQYF
-	-	TRBJ2-3	TRBV24-1	TGTGCCACCAGAGACGCCCCCGGGAGCACAGATACGCAGTATTTT	CATRDAPGSTDTQYF
few	-	TRBJ1-6	TRBV30	TGTGCCTGGAGTGGCCAGTCTAATTCACCCCTCCACTTT	CAWSGQSNSPLHF
-	TRBD2	TRBJ2-3	TRBV20-1	TGCAGTGCTAGTCACGGGAGGGGAACAGATACGCAGTATTTT	CSASHGRGTDTQYF
-	-	TRBJ2-5	TRBV5-1	TGCGCCAGCAGCTTGGAGCCGGGGTCCCTCCATTCAGAGACCCAGTACTTC	CASSLEPGSLHSETQYF
-	TRBD1	TRBJ2-7	TRBV5-4	TGTGCCAGCAGCTTGGGGGGACAGTCCTACGAGCAGTACTTC	CASSLGGQSYEQYF
-	-	TRBJ2-7	TRBV6-6	TGTGCCAGCAGTCAGACATCCGAGCAGTACTTC	CASSQTSEQYF
-	-	TRBJ2-5	TRBV5-1	TGCGCCAGCAGCTTTTCCTCTTTTGAGACCCAGTACTTC	CASSFSSFETQYF
-	-	TRBJ2-4	TRBV18	TGTGCCAGCTCATCCCGGGACATTTCCAAAAACATTCAGTACTTC	CASSSRDISKNIQYF
-	-	TRBJ1-1	TRBV19	TGTGCCAGTCGAGGGGGGGGCCAGGTTACTGAAGCTTTCTTT	CASRGGGQVTEAFF
-	TRBD1	TRBJ2-2	TRBV2	TGTGCCAGCAGTTGGACAGGGCCCACCGGGGAGCTGTTTTTT	CASSWTGPTGELFF
-	TRBD1	TRBJ2-1	TRBV19	TGTGCCAGTAGTATCCGTACAGGGGCTCAAAATGAGCAGTTCTTC	CASSIRTGAQNEQFF
-	-	TRBJ1-6	TRBV2	TGTGCCAGCAGTGAAGCGACATCATCACCCCTCCACTTT	CASSEATSSPLHF
-	TRBD2	TRBJ2-1	TRBV4-3	TGCGCCAGCAGCCAAGACGGGAGGGCCTCATCTCTACAGCATGAGCAGTTCTTC	CASSQDGRASSLQHEQFF
-	TRBD2	TRBJ2-6	TRBV19	TGTGCCAGTGGCGCTAGCGGGAGCTACTCTGGGGCCAACGTCCTGACTTTC	CASGASGSYSGANVLTF
once	TRBD2	TRBJ2-2	TRBV7-8	TGTGCCAGCAGCTTATTTGCTAGCGGGAGGAAGGGCGGGGAGCTGTTTTTT	CASSLFASGRKGGELFF
few	-	TRBJ2-1	TRBV5-1	TGCGCCAGCATAGGGGGGAGTGGGACTAAAGTAGAGCAGTTCTTC	CASIGGSGTKVEQFF
-	TRBD1	TRBJ1-5	TRBV28	TGTGCCAGCAGCCCCATCGACAGGGGGTATCAGCCCCAGCATTTT	CASSPIDRGYQPQHF
-	-	TRBJ2-2	TRBV6-1	TGTGCCAGCAGTGATTTTGGCAGGGTAAACGGGGAGCTGTTTTTT	CASSDFGRVNGELFF
-	TRBD2	TRBJ2-4	TRBV18	TGTGCCAGCTCACCTCCGGGACTAGCGGACAAAAACATTCAGTACTTC	CASSPPGLADKNIQYF
-	-	TRBJ1-4	TRBV21-1	TGTGCCAGCAGCAAAGGGGGACAGGGGAACAATGAAAAACTGTTTTTT	CASSKGGQGNNEKLFF
-	-	TRBJ2-1	TRBV5-1	TGCGCCAGCAGCTTTGGGGGGATCTATGAGCAGTTCTTC	CASSFGGIYEQFF
-	-	TRBJ1-3	TRBV5-4	TGTGCCAGGGGACACCCTGGAAACACCATATATTTT	CARGHPGNTIYF
-	-	TRBJ2-7	TRBV29-1	TGCAGCGTTGATCAGGGAGGCGAGCAGTACTTC	CSVDQGGEQYF
-	TRBD2	TRBJ2-5	TRBV9	TGTGCCAGCAGCGTAGGGGGACTAGCGGGAGGGCCAGAGACCCAGTACTTC	CASSVGGLAGGPETQYF
-	TRBD2	TRBJ2-1	TRBV5-6	TGTGCCAGCAGCTTGGGGCTAGCGGGAGAGTCGTTCTTC	CASSLGLAGESFF
-	-	TRBJ1-1	TRBV11-1	TGTGCCAGCAGCTCAATCCAGGGGACAACCACTGAAGCTTTCTTT	CASSSIQGTTTEAFF
-	-	TRBJ2-1	TRBV29-1	TGCAGCGTTGCCCTTGGACTGTACAATGAGCAGTTCTTC	CSVALGLYNEQFF
-	TRBD2	TRBJ2-3	TRBV15	TGTGCCACCAGCCTGGGACTAGCGGGTAGGGCAGATACGCAGTATTTT	CATSLGLAGRADTQYF
-	TRBD2	TRBJ2-3	TRBV6-5	TGTGCCAGCAGTTACCGGTTAGCGGGGGGAGATACGCAGTATTTT	CASSYRLAGGDTQYF
-	TRBD2	TRBJ2-7	TRBV5-6	TGTGCCAGCAGCTTGGCGGTTAGCGGGACCCAGTCATCCTACGAGCAGTACTTC	CASSLAVSGTQSSYEQYF
-	-	TRBJ2-2	TRBV5-4	TGTGCCAGCAGCTACTTCCGGGACTCTTTGAACACCGGGGAGCTGTTTTTT	CASSYFRDSLNTGELFF
few	TRBD1	TRBJ1-4	TRBV25-1	TGTGCCAGCAACGACAGGGGGCATATTACAACTAATGAAAAACTGTTTTTT	CASNDRGHITTNEKLFF
-	-	TRBJ1-1	TRBV29-1	TGCAGCGTTGGGGGCCTAGGGGGCACTGAAGCTTTCTTT	CSVGGLGGTEAFF
-	TRBD1	TRBJ1-5	TRBV7-9	TGTGCCAGCAGCTTAGAGGGGGCCGGGCAGCCCCAGCATTTT	CASSLEGAGQPQHF
-	-	TRBJ2-7	TRBV7-8	TGTGCCAGCAGCTTAGTGGGGGGGCGCATCGGCGAGCAGTACTTC	CASSLVGGRIGEQYF
-	TRBD1	TRBJ2-7	TRBV19	TGTGCCAGTAGAATCGGGACAGGGGTCCACGAGCAGTACTTC	CASRIGTGVHEQYF
few	TRBD2	TRBJ2-7	TRBV5-1	TGCGCCAGCAGCTTGGAAAATAGCGGGCGCTACGAGCAGTACTTC	CASSLENSGRYEQYF
-	TRBD1	TRBJ1-2	TRBV5-1	TGCGCCAGCAGCTTGGCCGACAGGGGTGGCGGCTACACCTTC	CASSLADRGGGYTF
-	-	TRBJ2-4	TRBV4-2	TGTGCCAGCAGCCAAGAAGGGGGTGGTCTAGCCAAAAACATTCAGTACTTC	CASSQEGGGLAKNIQYF